The next 8 T cell receptor beta chains were all read from a single sample in a study of shared clonotypes between healthy human individuals. Terminally differentiated effector memory CD45RA+ cells were excluded from the naive CD8 cells, which were CD45RO-negative and positively selected for CCR7. Generated by immunoSEQ multiplex PCR, the TCRdb table keeps only in-frame clones and is missing some. The sample includes roughly 550,000 clones, roughly 95% of them seen just once. Sequenced sample: naive CD8+ T cells sorted from blood. These receptors all stem from a woman aged 25 to 45 in good health.

The chain couples TRBV2 to TRBJ2-7; 7 bases are a match to TRBD2. J lost 7 bases, V lost 0 bases, and 6 bases had no gene match. The CDR3 has 14 amino acids. Germline values: CDR1 SNHLY, CDR2 FYNNEI. The DNA of the CDR3 is TGTGCCAGCAGTGAAGCGCAAACAGCGGGGGAGCAGTACTTC. Translating it yields CASSEAQTAGEQYF.

The chain recombines TRBV14 with TRBJ1-3; a possible D gene is TRBD1 (6 bases). Trimming pared 3 bases from V and 3 bases from J, leaving 12 bases between. Germline values: CDR1 SGHDN, CDR2 FVKESK. The CDR3 extends over 15 amino acids. The CDR3 protein is CASSQGGIGGNTIYF. The CDR3, as DNA: TGTGCCAGCAGCCAGGGGGGCATCGGTGGAAACACCATATATTTT.

The chain employs TRBV13 and TRBJ2-3; tentatively, D is TRBD1 (5 bases). The CDR3 sequence is 15 residues long. V gave up 5 bases and J gave up 2 bases, with 14 bases separating them. Germline CDR1 PRHDT, CDR2 FYEKMQ (reference sequence). Here the CDR3 reads CASSLPTENTDTQYF. The CDR3 DNA sequence: TGTGCCAGCAGCCTACCGACAGAGAACACAGATACGCAGTATTTT.

Concerning this clone itself: Additional DNA sequences in this sample encode the identical CDR3. CDR3 loop: CASSYSDYEQYF. The CDR3 DNA reads as TGTGCCAGCAGTTACTCTGACTACGAGCAGTACTTC. V is TRBV6-6 and J is TRBJ2-7, with D unresolved. The CDR3 is 12 amino acids. V was pared by 0 bases and J by 3 bases, with 3 bases between. Germline-derived CDR1 and CDR2 are MNHNY and SVGAGI (reference sequence).

The V gene is TRBV3-1 (or the pseudogene TRBV3-2), the J gene TRBJ2-3; D gene uncertain. Trimming cost V 11 bases and J 9 bases, with 6 bases left between them. The CDR3 runs 8 residues. Germline loops: CDR1 LGHDT, CDR2 YNNKEL (reference sequence). CDR3: CAFLTQYF. The CDR3 region has the DNA TGTGCCTTTCTCACGCAGTATTTT.

V usage is TRBV5-6 and J usage is TRBJ2-5; D is unclear. The better agreement between TRBJ2-7 and the DNA end casts doubt on the J call. The CDR3 totals 12 residues. Per germline, CDR1 SGHDT and CDR2 YYEEEE. The CDR3 coding sequence is TGTGCCAGCAGCCTAGACAACTACGAGCAGTACTTC. This codes for CASSLDNYEQYF.

This clone was detected only once. The rearrangement uses TRBV5-6 and TRBJ2-7; TRBD2 agrees at 10 bases. CDR3 size: 13 residues. The germline CDR1 and CDR2 sequences are SGHDT and YYEEEE. J gave up 6 bases and V 3 bases, and 3 bases lay outside the gene matches. The chain's CDR3 is CASSSPSGSEQYF. The CDR3 DNA sequence: TGTGCCAGCAGCTCACCTAGCGGGAGCGAGCAGTACTTC.

The chain is built from TRBV28 and TRBJ2-1; a possible D gene is TRBD2 (6 bases). Trimming shortened V by 4 bases and J by 5 bases, and 18 bases separated the two germline ends. This CDR3 region has 16 residues. CDR1 is MDHEN and CDR2 is SYDVKM in the germline V gene. The CDR3 DNA is TGTGCCAGCAGTTCTCCACGGGGGACGAAAGACAATGAGCAGTTCTTC. Protein product: CASSSPRGTKDNEQFF.